This T cell receptor (beta chain) was retrieved from a study of T cell repertoires in cytomegalovirus infection (dated by TCRdb to between 2017 and 2020). Background on the whole study: The peptide stimulations were aimed at well-studied HLA-B-restricted epitopes as well as recently identified HLA-C-restricted CMV epitopes, whose presentation resists viral immunomodulation. Because public TCR beta signatures pointed to carriage of CMV infection together with the matching HLA type, the HLA type of each donor mattered for the analysis. Paper-wide results and their limitations: In both this cohort and an independent cohort of some 380 donors, the cumulative frequency of public TCR beta family members distinguished carriers of CMV infection plus the relevant HLA type. The ex vivo response was dominated by HLA-C-restricted CMV-specific TCR beta clonotypes, which also provided the single most frequent clonotype in two of eight donors.

Sample treatment or condition, as interpreted from the label and publication: in vitro stimulation with specific CMV peptide epitopes to enrich CMV-specific T cells. The sequencer listed for this sample is Illumina HiSeq 1500. The public reads were reprocessed in TCRdb via fastp at Q25 and MiXCR, keeping in-frame beta chains. Each entry merges the rows of one CDR3 protein and shows their most common DNA and genes. The sample table lists some 800,000 distinct CDR3 sequences, 25% to 30% of them with a count of one. The ten top clones hold around 12% of the sample. According to the germline V gene, CDR1 reads ENHRY and CDR2 reads SYGVKD. Measured from the cysteine to the phenylalanine, the CDR3 is 12 residues long. The CDR3 DNA has 36 bases and is translated from base 1. V is clipped by 11 bases and J by 8 bases, and the sequence between their germline boundaries is 16 bases long. To note about this clonotype: No antigen is known for it. Base qualities are not at hand, and no much larger clone is one base apart.

The chain was built from TRBV10-3 and TRBJ2-1; the best D guess is TRBD2, with 6 bases matching. The sequences come from cultured CD8+ T cells from PBMCs, collected from culture after CMV antigen stimulation. This sequence was found in a human donor in good health (CMV status not recorded). Some clones in this sample may be carry-over from other donors' samples. CDR3 protein: CAVAGKLDEQFF. DNA sequence: TGTGCCGTCGCGGGGAAACTCGATGAGCAGTTCTTC.